The 10 T cell receptor beta chains below all came from one sample that was sequenced in a study. Amplification of TRBV12-4/TRBJ1-2 clonotypes used adaptor-ligated barcode primers. TCRdb processed the multiplex PCR reads anew with MiXCR; each CDR3 protein has one entry. There are under 2,000 distinct CDR3 sequences in the sample; around 3.9% occur only once, and roughly 57% lies in the top ten. The sample comprised naive CD4+ T cells sorted from blood. The subset is: naive CD4+ T cells, CD4+CD45RA+CD25-. The receptors derive from a female donor with breast cancer.

By its share, this clonotype is medium-sized. CDR3 in amino acids: CASSRTNYGYTF. Here the CDR3 DNA reads TGTGCCAGCAGCCGCACCAACTATGGCTACACCTTC. The chain uses TRBV12-3 or TRBV12-4 and TRBJ1-2, with D uncertain. Trimming took 6 bases from V and 2 from J, leaving 7 bases between them. The CDR3 length is 12 residues.

This clonotype was counted ten times or more. The chain uses TRBV12-3 or TRBV12-4 and TRBJ1-2, with D hard to call. There are 12 residues in the CDR3. Trimming left V 1 base short and J 5 bases short, with 5 bases between. CDR3 nucleotide sequence: TGTGCCAGCAGTTTAGACAGATATGGCTACACCTTC. This encodes CASSLDRYGYTF.

This clonotype was seen many times. The chain joins TRBV12-3 or TRBV12-4 to TRBJ1-2; D possibly corresponds to TRBD1 (5 bases). V was pared by 4 bases and J by 0 bases, with 9 bases between. The CDR3 length is 14 residues. In nucleotides, the CDR3 is TGTGCCAGCAGTTACAGGAAACCTAACTATGGCTACACCTTC. Amino acids: CASSYRKPNYGYTF.

The sample holds many counts of this clonotype. The chain joins TRBV12-3 or TRBV12-4 to TRBJ1-2; D may be TRBD1 (5 bases). The V and J ends lost 3 bases and 10 bases respectively, with 15 bases between them. The CDR3 is made up of 13 amino acids. The CDR3 nucleotides are TGTGCCAGCAGTTTCCAGGGCGCGAGCGACTACACCTTC. This sequence encodes CASSFQGASDYTF.

This clonotype was recorded at least ten times. This chain connects TRBV12-3 or TRBV12-4 to TRBJ1-2; D perhaps matches TRBD1 (5 bases). The ends were cut back, 6 bases at V and 1 base at J, with 9 bases in the middle. The CDR3 runs 13 residues. As DNA, the CDR3 is TGTGCCAGCAGCCTTGGACATAACTATGGCTACACCTTC. It codes for CASSLGHNYGYTF.

This clonotype was found many times. The V and J genes are TRBV12-3 or TRBV12-4 and TRBJ1-2; the match to TRBD1 covers 7 bases. This CDR3 spans 15 amino acids. The J segment lost 5 bases and the V segment lost 6 bases, leaving 12 bases of the junction unmatched. CDR3 sequence reads: CASRGLQGREYGYTF. The CDR3 DNA reads TGTGCCAGCAGAGGACTACAGGGGAGGGAGTATGGCTACACCTTC.

In its sample, this clonotype is large. The rearrangement joins TRBV12-3 or TRBV12-4 to TRBJ1-2; the D gene is possibly TRBD1 (5 bases). Trimming took 6 bases from V and 4 from J, leaving 9 bases between them. This CDR3 has 12 residues. The CDR3 loop is CASSPGLYGYTF. The CDR3 DNA follows: TGTGCCAGCAGCCCGGGACTCTATGGCTACACCTTC.

V is TRBV12-3 or TRBV12-4 and J is TRBJ1-2; no clear D gene. CDR3 length: 16 residues. The V gene lost 4 bases and the J gene lost 0 bases, with 15 bases spanning the gap. CDR3 nucleotide sequence: TGTGCCAGCAGTTCGGCACTCGGGCGACCTAACTATGGCTACACCTTC. It translates to CASSSALGRPNYGYTF.

By sample fraction, this clonotype is medium-sized. The V call is TRBV12-3 or TRBV12-4, the J call TRBJ1-2; 8 bases map to TRBD1. The J segment lost 8 bases and the V segment lost 5 bases, leaving 7 bases of the junction unmatched. The CDR3 covers 13 residues. This CDR3 is CASSSLDRGGYTF. For the CDR3, the DNA is TGTGCCAGCAGTAGTCTCGACAGGGGCGGCTACACCTTC.

This clonotype showed up many times. The chain combines TRBV12-3 or TRBV12-4 with TRBJ1-2; TRBD1 aligns across 7 bases. This CDR3 comprises 13 residues. With V trimmed by 3 bases and J by 4 bases, 2 bases remained unmatched. The CDR3 region is CASSFTGAYGYTF. DNA for the CDR3: TGTGCCAGCAGTTTCACAGGGGCCTATGGCTACACCTTC.